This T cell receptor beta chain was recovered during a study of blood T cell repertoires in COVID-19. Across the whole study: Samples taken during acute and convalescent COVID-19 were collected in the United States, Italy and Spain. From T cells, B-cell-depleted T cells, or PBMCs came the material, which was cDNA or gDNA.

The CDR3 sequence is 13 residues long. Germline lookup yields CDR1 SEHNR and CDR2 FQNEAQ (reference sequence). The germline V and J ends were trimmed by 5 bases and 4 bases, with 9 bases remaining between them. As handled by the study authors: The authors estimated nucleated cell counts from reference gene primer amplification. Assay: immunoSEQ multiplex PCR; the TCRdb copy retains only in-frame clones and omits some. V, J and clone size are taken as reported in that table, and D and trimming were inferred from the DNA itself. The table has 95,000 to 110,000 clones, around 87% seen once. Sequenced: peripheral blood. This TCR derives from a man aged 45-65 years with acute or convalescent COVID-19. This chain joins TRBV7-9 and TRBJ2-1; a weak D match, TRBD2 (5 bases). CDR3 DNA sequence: TGTGCCAGCAGCCCGGGGAGTTACAATGAGCAGTTCTTC. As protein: CASSPGSYNEQFF.